The entry below gives a single TCR beta chain sequence along with its context. Its antigen remains unknown. The length of the CDR3 is 16 residues. The germline gives CDR1 LNHDA, CDR2 SQIVND (reference sequence). V was shortened by 5 bases and J by 7 bases, with 18 bases between the two germline ends. The data derive from a study of shared clonotypes between healthy human individuals. Turning to the study itself: Three plates were used per donor for CD4 naive, three for CD4 memory, two for CD8 naive and one for CD8 memory. Broader study findings: The small donor group covered limited genetic and exposure diversity.

Sequencing was performed with immunoSEQ multiplex PCR; in TCRdb, only in-frame clones are kept and a portion is missing. The sample includes 2 million to 2.5 million clones, 95% of them seen just once. Donors comprised healthy HIV-negative adults lacking recent acute infections or vaccinations. Sequences were obtained from naive CD4+ T cells sorted from blood. Stated subset: CD45RA+ positively selected. The receptor's source is a man between 18 and 29 years old in good health. The V gene is TRBV19, the J gene TRBJ1-6; weak D call: TRBD1 (6 bases). The CDR3 DNA reads as TGTGCCAGTAGTCCCCGTTCAGGGGAACGGAATTCACCCCTCCACTTT. As protein: CASSPRSGERNSPLHF. The full variable domain, in which reference TRBV19 and TRBJ1-6 provide the parts outside the CDR3, is DGGITQSPKYLFRKEGQNVTLSCEQNLNHDAMYWYRQDPGQGLRLIYYSQIVNDFQKGDIAEGYSVSREKKESFPLTVTSAQKNPTAFYLCASSPRSGERNSPLHFGNGTRLTVT.